This TCR beta chain derives from a study of T cell responses to AZD1222 COVID-19 vaccine (TCRdb year 2021). Background for the entire study: AZD1222 recipients whose second dose came at about 4 weeks and those whose second dose came at about 12 weeks were combined into one group, since spike-specific TCR depth and breadth did not differ between the two schedules. TCR sequencing covered 233 trial participants: about 210 given two doses of AZD1222 and 26 given two doses of MenACWY control vaccine. Enrollment into the trials was organized by age into subgroups of 18-55, 56-69 and 70-plus years, and those subgroups contained approximately 160, 26 and 62 TCR-sequenced participants, respectively.

A remark on this clone: The antigen it recognizes is unknown. One base away there is no much larger clone; base qualities are not given.

The time point label for this specimen denotes: baseline before first vaccination. Vaccinee samples came from UK trials COV001 and COV002, including a single-blind randomized controlled phase 2/3 trial of AZD1222 (ChAdOx1 nCoV-19) in healthy adults. For TCRbeta chain sequencing, PBMC samples from trial participants were taken at day 0 and at day 28 after the second dose. Study-wide conclusions, independent of this receptor: In the small 56-69-year group, the increase in depth fell short of significance, most likely because of low power. Vaccine-associated CD4 TCRs spanned the whole spike protein, with dominant responses in regions 160-218 and 743-854. Conclusions about previously exposed vaccinees are limited because only 6 or 7 AZD1222 recipients were SARS-CoV-2 seropositive at baseline. Reportedly, close to half of the unique spike-specific TCRs recognized epitopes lying outside the regions that are mutated in the B.1.351 and B.1.1.7 variants. Because no samples from the day 14 peak response were available, repertoires could be characterized only after the peak T cell response. Participants were mostly white British and included more females than males, and it was suggested by the authors that clonal diversity may have been underestimated. Spike-specific TCR breadth and depth rose significantly after two AZD1222 doses compared with day 0 and with MenACWY recipients.

The CDR3 regions of human TCRbeta chains were analyzed by immunosequencing. The original methods were these. TCRs in the repertoires were compared against a reference library of SARS-CoV-2-specific TCRs that had been generated with the MIRA antigen-specificity platform. Breadth was defined as the fraction of unique TCRs that were SARS-CoV-2-associated, and depth was defined as the fraction of total T cells that were SARS-CoV-2-associated. Each spike-specific TCR was assigned to its reactive spike region and to a CD4 or CD8 class using the MIRA data. Log10-transformed breadth and depth values were compared by one-way ANOVA with Sidak's multiple comparisons tests. The immuneACCESS repertoire file appears here via TCRdb, limited to in-frame rearrangements. These files lack a portion of the clones; in checked studies, under half of the deficit traces to unresolved V genes, and the cause of the others is not known. V, J and clone size are taken as reported in that table, and D and trimming were inferred from the DNA itself. The sample profile shows 40,000 to 65,000 clones; around 84% of them were found once. Jointly, the top ten make up 25% to 30% of the sample.

The clonotype was recovered from an adult in good health. Sample: peripheral blood, taken on day 0 of AZD1222 vaccination.

The CDR3 has the sequence CASSLDRVLYTF. The nucleotide sequence is given as TGTGCCAGCAGTCTCGACAGGGTCCTCTACACCTTC. The chain was built from TRBV6-5 and TRBJ1-2; 7 bases in the junction line up with TRBD1. CDR3 length: 12 amino acids, cysteine to phenylalanine. Just the 36-base CDR3 DNA is kept, in frame starting at base 1. CDR1 and CDR2, per the germline V gene, are MNHEY and SVGAGI. Trimming leaves V shorter by 5 bases and J shorter by 10 bases, with the junction holding 7 bases beyond the gene matches.